The present entry profiles one T cell receptor beta chain with its context. The antigen remains undetermined. This entry belongs to a study of cytomegalovirus exposure and HLA in healthy donors. Germline CDR1 and CDR2: SGDLS and YYNGEE. J lost 7 bases, V lost 0 bases, and 4 bases had no gene match. The CDR3 runs to 14 residues. Overall study results and limits: Accurate prediction of HLA-A and HLA-B alleles (for most subjects) was reportedly achieved from TCR beta sequences.

The study ran its PCR with 60 Vbeta and 13 Jbeta primers. Sequenced by immunoSEQ multiplex PCR; TCRdb stores in-frame clones only, minus some. The sample carries about 150,000 clones, 80% recorded once. The rearrangement uses TRBV9 and TRBJ2-7; 10 positions match TRBD1. Sequenced input: PBMCs. The receptor's source is a middle-aged woman in good health and CMV-seropositive. The CDR3 bases are TGTGCCAGCAGCGTAGTATGGGACAGGGGTGAGCAGTACTTC. Translating it yields CASSVVWDRGEQYF. Full variable domain (remainder filled in from reference TRBV9 and TRBJ2-7): DSGVTQTPKHLITATGQRVTLRCSPRSGDLSVYWYQQSLDQGLQFLIQYYNGEERAKGNILERFSAQQFPDLHSELNLSSLELGDSALYFCASSVVWDRGEQYFGPGTRLTVT.